A selection of T cell receptor beta chains follows, all from one sample in a study of blood T cell repertoires in COVID-19. TCRdb keeps only in-frame clones here, not all; method: immunoSEQ multiplex PCR. Of roughly 130,000 clones listed, approximately 90% are singletons. The sequenced sample consisted of peripheral blood. The receptors stem from a human donor with COVID-19, enrolled during active disease. The donor label of this sample is uncertain. Each CDR3 is given with its conserved first and last residue. A D gene is named only where the DNA matches it firmly. Where a row states a size, it is once, few, many or the class of an expanded clone; other rows omit it.

cdr3_aa,cdr3_nt,clone_size,v_call,j_call,d_call
CASSIIDTGELFF,TGTGCCAGTAGTATTATTGACACCGGGGAGCTGTTTTTT,NA,TRBV19,TRBJ2-2,NA
CATRSTGDEQYF,TGTGCCACCCGTTCGACAGGGGACGAGCAGTACTTC,NA,TRBV10-3,TRBJ2-7,TRBD1
CASSYAGTDGYTF,TGTGCCAGCAGTTACGCAGGGACAGACGGCTACACCTTC,NA,TRBV6-2/TRBV6-3,TRBJ1-2,TRBD1
CASSPGQGVYEQYF,TGTGCCAGCTCGCCGGGACAGGGGGTATACGAGCAGTACTTC,NA,TRBV18,TRBJ2-7,TRBD1
CASSPGQPSYGYTF,TGTGCCAGCAGCCCGGGACAGCCATCCTATGGCTACACCTTC,NA,TRBV5-8,TRBJ1-2,TRBD1
CASRGPRQKNSPLHF,TGTGCCAGTAGGGGTCCGAGACAGAAGAATTCACCCCTCCACTTT,NA,TRBV19,TRBJ1-6,NA
CASSFSRDTEAFF,TGTGCCAGCAGTTTCAGCAGGGACACTGAAGCTTTCTTT,NA,TRBV12-3/TRBV12-4,TRBJ1-1,NA
CASSLESRFNTEAFF,TGCGCCAGCAGCTTGGAGAGTAGATTTAACACTGAAGCTTTCTTT,NA,TRBV5-1,TRBJ1-1,NA
CASSTPGQGYEQYF,TGTGCCAGCAGCACGCCGGGACAGGGCTACGAGCAGTACTTC,NA,TRBV5-4,TRBJ2-7,TRBD1
CASSKSGHRNTEAFF,TGTGCCAGTAGTAAGTCGGGACACCGAAACACTGAAGCTTTCTTT,NA,TRBV19,TRBJ1-1,NA
CASSIQGTTGELFF,TGTGCCAGTAGTATACAGGGAACCACCGGGGAGCTGTTTTTT,NA,TRBV19,TRBJ2-2,NA
CASSASGEMGETQYF,TGTGCCAGCAGCGCCTCAGGGGAGATGGGAGAGACCCAGTACTTC,NA,TRBV9,TRBJ2-5,NA
CASSSGRPHRGLFF,TGTGCCAGCAGCTCCGGAAGGCCCCATCGAGGACTGTTTTTT,NA,TRBV5-6,TRBJ1-4,NA
CASSFDYGYTF,TGTGCCAGCAGTTTCGACTATGGCTACACCTTC,NA,TRBV28,TRBJ1-2,NA
CASSPSGGAWYEQYF,TGTGCCAGCAGCCCTAGCGGGGGGGCCTGGTACGAGCAGTACTTC,NA,TRBV5-4,TRBJ2-7,TRBD2
CASSSRTRANTGELFF,TGTGCCAGCAGCTCCCGGACAAGAGCGAACACCGGGGAGCTGTTTTTT,NA,TRBV5-6,TRBJ2-2,NA
CASSEAGDYEQFF,TGTGCCAGCAGTGAAGCGGGGGACTATGAGCAGTTCTTC,NA,TRBV25-1,TRBJ2-1,TRBD2
CASSESGGRYNEQFF,TGTGCCAGCAGTGAATCGGGGGGGCGGTACAATGAGCAGTTCTTC,NA,TRBV25-1,TRBJ2-1,TRBD2
CASSEQGDTEAFF,TGTGCCAGCTCAGAGCAGGGGGACACTGAAGCTTTCTTT,NA,TRBV18,TRBJ1-1,TRBD1
CASSVPGTGTNEQFF,TGTGCCAGTAGTGTTCCCGGGACAGGTACCAATGAGCAGTTCTTC,once,TRBV19,TRBJ2-1,TRBD1
CASSPPRDSSVVTEAFF,TGTGCCAGCAGTCCCCCCCGGGACAGCTCTGTCGTGACTGAAGCTTTCTTT,NA,TRBV28,TRBJ1-1,TRBD1
CASTESGNGYTF,TGTGCCAGCACCGAGTCCGGGAACGGCTACACCTTC,NA,TRBV3-1/TRBV3-2,TRBJ1-2,NA
CASMASGGASGEQFF,TGCGCCAGCATGGCTAGCGGGGGGGCCAGTGGTGAGCAGTTCTTC,once,TRBV10-2,TRBJ2-1,TRBD2
CSVDVSGDTQYF,TGCAGCGTTGATGTGAGCGGCGATACGCAGTATTTT,NA,TRBV29-1,TRBJ2-3,NA
CASSLEGTGEGYYGYTF,TGCGCCAGCAGCTTGGAGGGGACAGGTGAGGGATACTATGGCTACACCTTC,NA,TRBV5-1,TRBJ1-2,TRBD1
CASSPPPQGAPYGYTF,TGTGCCAGCAGCCCTCCTCCGCAGGGGGCCCCATATGGCTACACCTTC,NA,TRBV9,TRBJ1-2,TRBD1
CASSYTGLDGYTF,TGTGCCAGCAGTTACACAGGGTTGGATGGCTACACCTTC,NA,TRBV6-5,TRBJ1-2,NA
CASSVAGGGYGYTF,TGTGCCAGCAGCGTAGCAGGGGGCGGCTATGGCTACACCTTC,NA,TRBV5-6,TRBJ1-2,TRBD1
CASSQGQRGAFYNEQFF,TGCGCCAGCAGCCAAGGGCAGCGGGGGGCCTTCTACAATGAGCAGTTCTTC,NA,TRBV4-1,TRBJ2-1,TRBD2
CASSPQGGRRDEKLFF,TGCGCCAGCAGTCCTCAGGGCGGCAGGCGTGATGAAAAACTGTTTTTT,NA,TRBV23-1,TRBJ1-4,NA
CSVEGLADTQYF,TGCAGCGTTGAAGGCTTAGCAGATACGCAGTATTTT,NA,TRBV29-1,TRBJ2-3,NA
CATSRGRDRVVAFF,TGTGCCACCAGCAGAGGTCGGGACAGGGTCGTGGCTTTCTTT,NA,TRBV15,TRBJ1-1,TRBD1
CASTPGEGFTEAFF,TGTGCCAGCACTCCGGGGGAGGGATTCACTGAAGCTTTCTTT,NA,TRBV6-5,TRBJ1-1,NA
CASSGGLAGEQYF,TGCGCCAGCAGTGGGGGACTAGCAGGCGAGCAGTACTTC,few,TRBV10-1,TRBJ2-7,TRBD2
CAISSKTGAGEQYF,TGTGCCATCAGTTCCAAAACAGGGGCGGGGGAGCAGTACTTC,NA,TRBV10-3,TRBJ2-7,NA
CASSASGRSNTQYF,TGTGCCAGCAGCGCCAGCGGGAGGTCGAATACGCAGTATTTT,NA,TRBV6-5,TRBJ2-3,TRBD2
CASSQELSSEGIGELFF,TGCGCCAGCAGCCAAGAATTATCTAGCGAGGGCATCGGGGAGCTGTTTTTT,NA,TRBV4-1,TRBJ2-2,NA
CSVYRGETQYF,TGCAGCGTCTACAGGGGTGAGACCCAGTACTTC,NA,TRBV29-1,TRBJ2-5,TRBD1
CASSLIAGAETQYF,TGCGCCAGCAGCTTAATAGCGGGAGCGGAGACCCAGTACTTC,NA,TRBV5-1,TRBJ2-5,TRBD2
CSVRTGGESYTF,TGCAGCGTCCGAACAGGGGGCGAAAGCTACACCTTC,NA,TRBV29-1,TRBJ1-2,TRBD1
CASSLGTGNTEAFF,TGCGCCAGCAGCTTGGGAACAGGGAACACTGAAGCTTTCTTT,NA,TRBV5-1,TRBJ1-1,NA
CASSFQDTQYF,TGCGCCAGCAGCTTTCAGGATACGCAGTATTTT,NA,TRBV5-1,TRBJ2-3,NA
CAWSYTGYLPSYEQYF,TGTGCCTGGAGTTACACAGGGTACCTACCATCCTACGAGCAGTACTTC,NA,TRBV30,TRBJ2-7,NA
CASSRGGGSGSSYNEQFF,TGTGCCAGCAGCAGAGGGGGAGGTAGCGGGAGCTCCTACAATGAGCAGTTCTTC,NA,TRBV7-6,TRBJ2-1,TRBD2
CASRWPGTGGDYEQYF,TGTGCCAGCAGATGGCCCGGGACAGGGGGAGACTACGAGCAGTACTTC,NA,TRBV4-2,TRBJ2-7,TRBD1
CASSRQGYEQYF,TGTGCCAGTAGTAGGCAGGGCTACGAGCAGTACTTC,once,TRBV19,TRBJ2-7,NA
CASSPTGTVGNTIYF,TGTGCCAGCAGCCCAACCGGGACAGTTGGAAACACCATATATTTT,NA,TRBV27,TRBJ1-3,TRBD1
CASSRVATNEKLFF,TGTGCCAGCAGCCGAGTTGCAACTAATGAAAAACTGTTTTTT,once,TRBV6-5,TRBJ1-4,NA
CSAQGPSNYGYTF,TGCAGCGCCCAGGGGCCCTCTAACTATGGCTACACCTTC,NA,TRBV29-1,TRBJ1-2,NA
CASSQMDSDQETQYF,TGTGCCAGTAGTCAAATGGACAGCGACCAAGAGACCCAGTACTTC,NA,TRBV19,TRBJ2-5,NA
CASSATSLNEQYF,TGCGCCAGCAGCGCTACTAGCCTCAACGAGCAGTACTTC,NA,TRBV5-1,TRBJ2-7,NA
CASSPSRGNTEAFF,TGTGCCAGCTCACCAAGCAGAGGGAACACTGAAGCTTTCTTT,NA,TRBV18,TRBJ1-1,NA
CARSLAPSDRDVDTEAFF,TGTGCCAGAAGCTTGGCCCCTTCAGACAGGGACGTCGACACTGAAGCTTTCTTT,NA,TRBV5-3,TRBJ1-1,TRBD1
CASSSQPGTEAFF,TGTGCCAGCAGCTCTCAGCCGGGGACTGAAGCTTTCTTT,few,TRBV3-1/TRBV3-2,TRBJ1-1,NA
CASTPSGTAYGYTF,TGCGCCAGCACCCCCTCCGGGACAGCCTATGGCTACACCTTC,NA,TRBV10-2,TRBJ1-2,TRBD1
CASSRGAYEQYF,TGTGCCAGCAGCCGCGGAGCCTACGAGCAGTACTTC,NA,TRBV11-3,TRBJ2-7,NA
CASSYRGSRPLHF,TGTGCCAGCAGTTACAGGGGATCGCGGCCCCTCCACTTT,NA,TRBV6-5,TRBJ1-6,NA